The sequence of this T cell receptor beta chain was determined in a study of cytomegalovirus exposure and HLA in healthy donors. On the study more broadly: In an early release, HLA-typed donors contributed about 80 million unique TCR sequences.

This clone has only a few counts. The antigen is unknown. Germline CDR1 reads MNHNY; CDR2 reads SVGAGI (reference sequence). The CDR3 consists of 15 residues. J was trimmed by 6 bases and V by 7 bases; bases with no gene match: 12. Study-level findings and limits: Solely CMV serostatus was available to characterize immune exposure. In vitro assays verified that a few CMV-associated chains recognized CMV antigens specifically.

The study ran its PCR with 60 Vbeta and 13 Jbeta primers. TCRdb's table, derived via immunoSEQ multiplex PCR, lists solely in-frame clones and lacks some. Of 150,000 to 200,000 clones listed, roughly 73% are singletons. This clonotype originated in a woman in her 40s in good health and CMV-seropositive. V gene TRBV6-6 combines with J gene TRBJ2-7; 10 nucleotides align to TRBD2. Sequencing was done on a sample of PBMCs. The CDR3 loop is CASTENLAGVGEQYF. Written as DNA, the CDR3 is TGTGCCAGCACGGAGAATCTAGCGGGAGTGGGCGAGCAGTACTTC.